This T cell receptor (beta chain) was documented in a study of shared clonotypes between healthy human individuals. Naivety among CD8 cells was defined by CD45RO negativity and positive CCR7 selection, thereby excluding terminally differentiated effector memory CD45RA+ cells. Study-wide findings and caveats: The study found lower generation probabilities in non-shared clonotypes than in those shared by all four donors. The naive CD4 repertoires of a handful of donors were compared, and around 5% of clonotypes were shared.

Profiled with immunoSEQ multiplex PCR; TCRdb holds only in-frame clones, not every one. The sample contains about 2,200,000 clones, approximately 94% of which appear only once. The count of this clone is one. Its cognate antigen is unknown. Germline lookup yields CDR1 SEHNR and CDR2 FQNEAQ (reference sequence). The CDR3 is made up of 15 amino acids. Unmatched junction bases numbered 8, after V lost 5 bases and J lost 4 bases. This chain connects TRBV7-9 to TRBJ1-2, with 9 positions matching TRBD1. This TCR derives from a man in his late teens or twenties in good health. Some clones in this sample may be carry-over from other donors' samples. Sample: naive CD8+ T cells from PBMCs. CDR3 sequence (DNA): TGTGCCAGCAGCCCCCGGGACAGGGTAATCTATGGCTACACCTTC. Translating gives CASSPRDRVIYGYTF.